The 32 T cell receptor beta chains below all came from one sample that was sequenced in a study of T cell clonotyping in hematopoietic cell transplantation. Clones were read by immunoSEQ multiplex PCR, and TCRdb kept only the in-frame ones, dropping some. The repertoire holds fewer than 9,500 clones, with 90% to 95% as singletons. The sample here was peripheral blood mononuclear cells, taken 30 days after allogeneic stem cell transplant. These receptors were taken from a male patient aged 60 to 75 who had an allogeneic stem cell transplant from an unrelated donor, so T cells may come from the graft donor. Some clones in this sample may be carry-over from other donors' samples.

V and J are TRBV6-1 and TRBJ2-7; D is possibly TRBD2 (7 bases). V lost 8 bases and J lost 5, with 13 bases in between. CDR3 length: 12 residues. CDR1 is MNHNS, CDR2 SASEGT, per germline. The CDR3 sequence: CASLGGANEQYF. In DNA, the CDR3 is TGTGCCAGCCTAGGGGGGGCAAACGAGCAGTACTTC.

This clone was observed once. The chain is built from TRBV2 and TRBJ2-1; no clear D gene. The ends were cut back, 6 bases at V and 2 bases at J, with 2 bases in the middle. This CDR3 has 11 residues. Germline V CDR1 and CDR2: SNHLY, FYNNEI. The CDR3 region has the DNA TGTGCCAGCAGGCCCTACAATGAGCAGTTCTTC. It is translated as CASRPYNEQFF.

The chain employs TRBV11-1 and TRBJ1-4; unclear D gene. CDR3 length: 13 residues. V lost 0 bases, J lost 10 bases, and 9 bases lay in between. Per germline, CDR1 SGHAT and CDR2 FQDESV (reference sequence). This chain's CDR3 is CASSLALEGKLFF. The CDR3 DNA sequence: TGTGCCAGCAGCTTAGCTCTCGAAGGAAAACTGTTTTTT.

The chain uses TRBV10-2 and TRBJ2-1; D is perhaps TRBD1 or TRBD2 (6 bases each). This CDR3 is 18 amino acids long. The germline V and J ends were trimmed by 1 base and 9 bases, with 25 bases remaining between them. Germline V lookup: CDR1 WSHSY, CDR2 SAAADI. CDR3 sequence reads: CASSEWGAGRSVILEQFF. The CDR3 DNA sequence: TGCGCCAGCAGTGAGTGGGGGGCAGGCAGGTCTGTGATACTTGAGCAGTTCTTC.

J is TRBJ2-7 and V is TRBV19; 11 bases fit TRBD1. Germline V gene lookup returns CDR1 LNHDA and CDR2 SQIVND (reference sequence). The V and J ends lost 5 bases and 3 bases, in that order; junction bases with no gene match: 6. The CDR3 contains 15 residues. The CDR3 region has the DNA TGTGCCAGTAGTGGCGGGACAGGGGGATACTACGAGCAGTACTTC. This encodes CASSGGTGGYYEQYF.

This sequence joins TRBV2 and TRBJ1-4; D perhaps matches TRBD1 (5 bases). The length of the CDR3 is 15 residues. Per the germline V gene, CDR1 is SNHLY and CDR2 is FYNNEI. Trimming left V 6 bases short and J 7 bases short, with 18 bases between. CDR3 in DNA: TGTGCCAGCAGCGGTGGTGGGACGTTTAGTGAAAAACTGTTTTTT. Translation gives CASSGGGTFSEKLFF.

The rearrangement joins TRBV27 to TRBJ2-7, with D possibly TRBD1 on 7 matching bases. CDR1 is MNHEY and CDR2 is SMNVEV in the germline V gene (reference sequence). The V and J ends lost 5 bases and 5 bases respectively, with 16 bases between them. This CDR3 is 14 amino acids long. The CDR3 region has the DNA TGTGCCAGCAGTGCGATCACAGGGGAGGACGAGCAGTACTTC. This codes for CASSAITGEDEQYF.

The chain uses TRBV28 and TRBJ1-2, with D possibly matching TRBD1 (5 bases). This CDR3 comprises 17 residues. Germline V gene sequence: CDR1 MDHEN, CDR2 SYDVKM. With 3 bases removed from V and 5 bases from J, the gap between germline ends came to 22 bases. DNA for the CDR3: TGTGCCAGCAGTTTGTTCGGCTCGCGGGGGGTAGGGTATGGCTACACCTTC. Its translation: CASSLFGSRGVGYGYTF.

This clone was observed a single time. The V gene is TRBV29-1, the J gene TRBJ1-2; TRBD1 might be the D (5 bases). CDR3 length: 12 amino acids. The V gene's germline CDR1 is SQVTM and CDR2 ANQGSEA. The V and J ends lost 4 bases and 3 bases respectively, with 9 bases between them. The CDR3 bases are TGCAGCGTTGGGGGGGATCACTATGGCTACACCTTC. Protein: CSVGGDHYGYTF.

V usage is TRBV6-5 and J usage is TRBJ2-1; 9 nucleotides agree with TRBD1. The CDR3 length is 15 residues. CDR1 is MNHEY, CDR2 SVGAGI, per germline. J lost 5 bases, V lost 6 bases, and 8 bases had no gene match. The CDR3 nucleotides are TGTGCCAGCAGGAACCGGGACAGGGACAACAATGAGCAGTTCTTC. Its translation is CASRNRDRDNNEQFF.

The chain combines TRBV20-1 with TRBJ2-1, with D unclear. CDR1 DFQATT and CDR2 SNEGSKA come from the germline V gene (reference sequence). Trimming cost V 3 bases and J 3 bases, with 3 bases left between them. This CDR3 region has 11 residues. The CDR3 reads CSASDYNEQFF. CDR3 DNA: TGCAGTGCTAGTGACTACAATGAGCAGTTCTTC.

This clone was seen once. The chain joins TRBV19 to TRBJ1-1; D not certain. Germline loops: CDR1 LNHDA, CDR2 SQIVND (reference sequence). V lost 0 bases and J lost 5, with 7 bases in between. The CDR3 length is 13 residues. The CDR3 sequence is CASSIDGGTEAFF. The CDR3 coding sequence is TGTGCCAGTAGTATAGACGGAGGGACTGAAGCTTTCTTT.

The genes are TRBV29-1 and TRBJ2-1; D remains ambiguous. Germline CDR1 reads SQVTM; CDR2 reads ANQGSEA. This CDR3 is 11 amino acids long. Trimming stripped 7 bases from V and 2 bases from J, with 6 bases between. The CDR3 reads CSAGPYNEQFF. Here the CDR3 DNA reads TGCAGCGCTGGGCCCTACAATGAGCAGTTCTTC.

This clone turned up a few times. The CDR3 bases are TGTGCCAGCAGCCCTCAGGGCTCTGGGGCCAACGTCCTGACTTTC. This encodes CASSPQGSGANVLTF. The chain is built from TRBV28 and TRBJ2-6, with a tentative D call TRBD1 (5 bases). The length of the CDR3 is 15 residues. Trimming left V 6 bases short and J 0 bases short, with 9 bases between. CDR1 is MDHEN, CDR2 SYDVKM, per germline.

The chain is built from TRBV12-5 and TRBJ1-1; D is ambiguous. Per the germline V gene, CDR1 is LGHNT and CDR2 is FRNRAP. The V end was cut by 5 bases, the J end by 11 bases, with 15 bases between. The CDR3 loop spans 12 amino acids. For the CDR3, the DNA is TGTGCTAGTGGTCCCTTTAGGGTTGAGGCTTTCTTT. Its translation is CASGPFRVEAFF.

The chain couples TRBV28 to TRBJ2-6, with D perhaps TRBD1 (5 bases). Germline loops: CDR1 MDHEN, CDR2 SYDVKM. Trimming took off 1 base at V and 0 bases at J, with 10 bases between the two ends. The CDR3 runs to 17 residues. The CDR3 coding sequence is TGTGCCAGCAGTTTATCCAACAGGTTCTCTGGGGCCAACGTCCTGACTTTC. Its translation is CASSLSNRFSGANVLTF. Drawing the rest from reference TRBV28 and TRBJ2-6, the complete variable domain is DVKVTQSSRYLVKRTGEKVFLECVQDMDHENMFWYRQDPGLGLRLIYFSYDVKMKEKGDIPEGYSVSREKKERFSLILESASTNQTSMYLCASSLSNRFSGANVLTFGAGSRLTVL.

V and J are TRBV21-1 and TRBJ1-2. TRBV21-1 is flagged as a pseudogene. The CDR3 covers 14 residues. CDR3 DNA sequence: TGTGCCAGCAAGGGGACGAGGGCCTGCTATGGCTACACCTTC. Translating it yields CASKGTRACYGYTF.

In its sample, this clone was seen a few times. The chain links TRBV4-2 to TRBJ1-3; D is perhaps TRBD1 (5 bases). V was shortened by 2 bases and J by 4 bases, with 9 bases between the two germline ends. The CDR3 is made up of 14 amino acids. CDR1 is LGHNA and CDR2 is YNFKEQ in the germline V gene. CDR3 protein: CASSQRGTGNTIYF. DNA of the CDR3: TGTGCCAGCAGCCAAAGGGGTACGGGAAACACCATATATTTT.

Written as DNA, the CDR3 is TGCAGCGTTGAAAGAGACAGAGCCTACACCTTC. Protein: CSVERDRAYTF. The chain is built from TRBV29-1 and TRBJ1-2, with D possibly matching TRBD1 (5 bases). Deletions cut 2 bases from V and 10 bases from J, with 11 bases between. Per germline, CDR1 SQVTM and CDR2 ANQGSEA. The CDR3 runs to 11 residues.

The chain links TRBV6-4 to TRBJ2-2; weak D call: TRBD2 (5 bases). V was pared by 5 bases and J by 1 base, with 5 bases between. The germline V gene has CDR1 MRHNA and CDR2 SNTAGT. CDR3 length: 13 amino acids. The CDR3 sequence is CASSSGNTGELFF. As DNA, the CDR3 is TGTGCCAGCAGTAGCGGGAACACCGGGGAGCTGTTTTTT.

The J gene is TRBJ1-1, the V gene TRBV6-4; 7 nucleotides align to TRBD1. The CDR3 contains 17 residues. Looked up from germline, CDR1 is MRHNA and CDR2 is SNTAGT. V was pared by 2 bases and J by 0 bases, with 9 bases of the junction left unmatched. CDR3 amino acids: CASSDTYRGPLNTEAFF. CDR3 nucleotide sequence: TGTGCCAGCAGTGACACCTACAGGGGCCCACTGAACACTGAAGCTTTCTTT.

This chain uses TRBV6-5 with TRBJ2-7; the match to TRBD2 covers 12 bases. The CDR3 is made up of 15 amino acids. CDR1 is MNHEY and CDR2 is SVGAGI in the germline V gene. V lost 4 bases and J lost 5; bases outside the gene matches: 6. The CDR3 coding sequence is TGTGCCAGCAGTTTGACTAGCGGGAGAACCCACGAGCAGTACTTC. Residues: CASSLTSGRTHEQYF.

The chain has TRBV18 and TRBJ1-1; a weak D match, TRBD1 (6 bases). The CDR3 length is 16 residues. V shed 7 bases and J shed 0 bases, with 18 bases lying between them. Germline V gene data show CDR1 as KGHSH and CDR2 as LQKENI. CDR3 coding DNA: TGTGCCAGCTTCCCAAGGGGGGGAGGATTGAACACTGAAGCTTTCTTT. Protein product: CASFPRGGGLNTEAFF.

This chain links TRBV7-7 with TRBJ2-2; no clear D gene. Looked up from germline, CDR1 is SSHAT and CDR2 is FNYEAQ (reference sequence). The CDR3 runs 14 residues. Trimming took off 4 bases at V and 2 bases at J, with 8 bases between the two ends. The CDR3, as DNA: TGTGCCAGCAGCTCCTTAGCAAACACCGGGGAGCTGTTTTTT. This codes for CASSSLANTGELFF.

The chain joins TRBV7-3 to TRBJ2-5; no firm D call. The V gene's germline CDR1 is SGHTA and CDR2 FQGTGA. Trimming removed 6 bases at V and 6 bases at J, with 17 bases between. CDR3 size: 14 residues. CDR3 residues: CASRLEGRRKTQYF. DNA for the CDR3: TGTGCCAGCAGACTCGAAGGAAGAAGGAAGACCCAGTACTTC. Full variable domain (remainder filled in from reference TRBV7-3 and TRBJ2-5): GAGVSQTPSNKVTEKGKYVELRCDPISGHTALYWYRQSLGQGPEFLIYFQGTGAADDSGLPNDRFFAVRPEGSVSTLKIQRTERGDSAVYLCASRLEGRRKTQYFGPGTRLLVL.

A single count supports this clone. The genes are TRBV18 and TRBJ1-2; TRBD1 is a possible D gene (6 bases). This CDR3 spans 16 amino acids. From germline, CDR1 is KGHSH and CDR2 LQKENI. Trimming left V 3 bases short and J 2 bases short, with 16 bases between. CDR3 residues: CASSPTQGISNYGYTF. CDR3 DNA sequence: TGTGCCAGCTCACCGACACAGGGAATATCCAACTATGGCTACACCTTC.

The chain links TRBV4-1 to TRBJ2-5, with 8 nucleotides matching TRBD2. V dropped 3 bases and J dropped 5; count of bases not matched to a gene: 11. The CDR3 has 16 amino acids. The germline gives CDR1 MGHRA, CDR2 YSYEKL. The CDR3 DNA reads TGCGCCAGCAGCCACTCCCCGGGAGGGGACATTGAGACCCAGTACTTC. Amino acids: CASSHSPGGDIETQYF.

This rearrangement joins TRBV19 to TRBJ2-1, with 10 bases identical to TRBD2. J was trimmed by 5 bases and V by 7 bases; bases with no gene match: 11. CDR3 length: 16 residues. Germline CDR1 and CDR2: LNHDA and SQIVND (reference sequence). The CDR3 sequence is CASKKREGSTHNEQFF. For the CDR3, the DNA is TGTGCCAGTAAGAAGCGGGAGGGGAGTACCCACAATGAGCAGTTCTTC.

The chain employs TRBV28 and TRBJ2-5, with D perhaps assigned TRBD1 or TRBD2 (5 bases each). Between the trimmed V and J ends, which lost 3 bases and 3 bases, there was a span of 17 bases. The CDR3 runs to 16 residues. Germline CDR1 and CDR2: MDHEN and SYDVKM. CDR3 in DNA: TGTGCCAGCAGTTTGTGGGACGGAGTCCGTAAAGAGACCCAGTACTTC. The encoded protein is CASSLWDGVRKETQYF.

The rearrangement links TRBV27 to TRBJ2-5; no firm D call. CDR1 is MNHEY, CDR2 SMNVEV, per germline (reference sequence). This CDR3 spans 15 amino acids. With 5 bases removed from V and 9 bases from J, the gap between germline ends came to 22 bases. The DNA for the CDR3 is TGTGCCAGCAGTCCCCGAGGACCGACAAAAAAGGCCCAGTACTTC. Encoded protein: CASSPRGPTKKAQYF.

V and J are TRBV23-1 and TRBJ2-2; the D call may be TRBD1 or TRBD2 (5 bases each). TRBV23-1 is an ORF, with its function uncertain. The CDR3 totals 21 residues. V was trimmed by 0 bases and J by 2 bases, leaving 25 bases between them. CDR3 region: CASSQSSGPGLTLINTGELFF. DNA of the CDR3: TGCGCCAGCAGTCAATCGTCGGGGCCCGGGCTGACTTTGATTAACACCGGGGAGCTGTTTTTT.

DNA for the CDR3: TGTGCCAGCAACCCAGGGGGCAGCAATCAGCCCCAGCATTTT. Protein product: CASNPGGSNQPQHF. V is TRBV28 and J is TRBJ1-5; 8 positions match TRBD1. The CDR3 has 14 amino acids. Germline values: CDR1 MDHEN, CDR2 SYDVKM. J gave up 1 base and V 7 bases, and 3 bases lay outside the gene matches.